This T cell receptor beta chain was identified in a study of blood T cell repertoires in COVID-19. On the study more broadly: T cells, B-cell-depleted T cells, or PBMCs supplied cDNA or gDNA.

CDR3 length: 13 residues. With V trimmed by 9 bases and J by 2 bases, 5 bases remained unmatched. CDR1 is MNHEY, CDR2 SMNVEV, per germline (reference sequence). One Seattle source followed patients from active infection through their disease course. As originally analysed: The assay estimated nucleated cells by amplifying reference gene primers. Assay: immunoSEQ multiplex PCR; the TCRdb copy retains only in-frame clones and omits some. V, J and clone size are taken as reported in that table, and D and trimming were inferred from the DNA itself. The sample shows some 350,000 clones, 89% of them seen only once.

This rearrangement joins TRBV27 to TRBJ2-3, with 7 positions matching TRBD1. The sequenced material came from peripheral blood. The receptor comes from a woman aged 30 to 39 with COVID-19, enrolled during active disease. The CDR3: CASTGVNTDTQYF. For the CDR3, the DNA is TGTGCCAGTACAGGGGTGAACACAGATACGCAGTATTTT.